These 27 T cell receptor beta chains were all obtained from the same sample, sequenced in a study of human T cells and chemical hapten exposure. TCRdb analysed the RACE reads with MiXCR anew, one entry per CDR3 protein. The sample carries 150,000 to 200,000 distinct CDR3 sequences, approximately 26% recorded once. Time point given: patch test 3, about 24 weeks after DPC sensitization. Treatment reported: therapeutic diphenylcyclopropenone sensitization with weekly scalp DPC. The sample was whole blood, taken in connection with sensitization to the hapten diphenylcyclopropenone (DPC). The receptors derive from a woman in her thirties or forties with alopecia areata. Some clones in this sample may be carry-over from other donors' samples.

There are a few counts of this clonotype. The chain employs TRBV12-3 or TRBV12-4 and TRBJ1-1; TRBD1 aligns across 10 bases. V lost 4 bases and J lost 7; bases outside the gene matches: 3. The CDR3 length is 13 residues. The CDR3 here is CASSWDRGIEAFF. The CDR3 nucleotides read TGTGCCAGCAGTTGGGACAGGGGAATTGAAGCTTTCTTT.

To note about this clonotype: One base away lies a much larger clone, so this may be a sequencing read error. This chain joins TRBV11-2 and TRBJ2-5; unclear D gene. The CDR3 is 11 residues long. Germline V CDR1 and CDR2: SGHAT, FQNNGV. V was cut by 2 bases and J by 3 bases, with 1 base left in between. The CDR3 reads CASSLKETQYF. In nucleotides, the CDR3 is TGTGCCAGCAGCTTAAAAGAGACCCAGTACTTC.

V is TRBV28 and J is TRBJ2-5; possible D gene TRBD1, 6 bases. CDR3 length: 14 amino acids. Germline assignment: CDR1 MDHEN and CDR2 SYDVKM. Trimming took off 5 bases at V and 5 bases at J, with 15 bases between the two ends. As DNA, the CDR3 is TGTGCCAGCAGTGATAAGGGGGAAGGGGAGACCCAGTACTTC. Protein sequence: CASSDKGEGETQYF.

This clonotype has a count of ten or more. V and J are TRBV4-2 and TRBJ1-4; D unresolved. This CDR3 region has 13 residues. Deletions cut 4 bases from V and 8 bases from J, with 11 bases between. CDR1 is LGHNA, CDR2 YNFKEQ, per germline. This CDR3 reads CASSPGRREKLFF. The CDR3 nucleotides read TGTGCCAGCAGCCCCGGGAGAAGAGAAAAACTGTTTTTT.

The chain employs TRBV6-1 and TRBJ2-3, with D tentatively TRBD2 (6 bases). Trimming stripped 6 bases from V and 0 bases from J, with 7 bases between. CDR1 is MNHNS, CDR2 SASEGT, per germline. The CDR3 consists of 13 residues. The CDR3 sequence: CASREGSTDTQYF. The CDR3 DNA follows: TGTGCCAGCAGGGAGGGGAGCACAGATACGCAGTATTTT.

This sequence joins TRBV7-2 and TRBJ2-1, with TRBD2 matching 11 bases. Looked up from germline, CDR1 is SGHTA and CDR2 is FQGNSA. V lost 5 bases, J lost 8 bases, and 8 bases stayed unmatched. The CDR3 length is 15 residues. This CDR3 reads CASSRIAGGGYEQFF. CDR3 nucleotide sequence: TGTGCCAGCAGCCGAATAGCGGGAGGGGGCTATGAGCAGTTCTTC. Full variable domain (missing parts from reference TRBV7-2 and TRBJ2-1): GAGVSQSPSNKVTEKGKDVELRCDPISGHTALYWYRQSLGQGLEFLIYFQGNSAPDKSGLPSDRFSAERTGGSVSTLTIQRTQQEDSAVYLCASSRIAGGGYEQFFGPGTRLTVL.

This clonotype showed up many times. The chain has TRBV28 and TRBJ2-7; D possibly corresponds to TRBD2 (6 bases). V lost 2 bases, J lost 1 base, and 12 bases lay in between. Looked up from germline, CDR1 is MDHEN and CDR2 is SYDVKM. This CDR3 spans 15 amino acids. CDR3 DNA: TGTGCCAGCAGTTTAAGTACCGGGACTTCCTACGAGCAGTACTTC. It yields the protein CASSLSTGTSYEQYF.

This sequence joins TRBV28 and TRBJ2-7; 7 bases fit TRBD1. V was clipped by 7 bases and J by 2 bases; unmatched bases: 8. Germline loops: CDR1 MDHEN, CDR2 SYDVKM. The CDR3 totals 14 residues. The CDR3 coding sequence is TGTGCCAGCATGTCCGGGACAGTAACCTACGAGCAGTACTTC. Encoded protein: CASMSGTVTYEQYF.

The chain is built from TRBV6-6 and TRBJ1-6; 9 bases are shared with TRBD1. The CDR3 extends over 15 amino acids. V trimming: 5 bases; J trimming: 7 bases; junction bases outside the gene matches: 6. Per germline, CDR1 MNHNY and CDR2 SVGAGI (reference sequence). The chain's CDR3 is CASSRTGVANSPLHF. The CDR3 coding sequence is TGTGCCAGCAGTCGGACAGGGGTGGCGAATTCACCCCTCCACTTT.

This clonotype was observed a handful of times. The chain employs TRBV28 and TRBJ2-7; TRBD2 matches 13 bases. V was clipped by 8 bases and J by 2 bases; unmatched bases: 3. The germline CDR1 and CDR2 sequences are MDHEN and SYDVKM. The CDR3 sequence is 14 residues long. The CDR3 nucleotides read TGTGCCAGCTGGGGACTAGCGGGAACCTACGAGCAGTACTTC. Its protein is CASWGLAGTYEQYF.

The chain links TRBV6-5 to TRBJ2-5; TRBD2 matches at 9 bases. The V gene's germline CDR1 is MNHEY and CDR2 SVGAGI. The CDR3 runs 16 residues. With 6 bases clipped from V and 3 bases from J, the junction kept 11 bases outside the gene matches. Here the CDR3 DNA reads TGTGCCAGCAGCGATCAAAGTCTAGCGGGGAAAGAGACCCAGTACTTC. As protein: CASSDQSLAGKETQYF.

This clonotype has only one observation. The chain carries TRBV9 and TRBJ2-2; D may correspond to TRBD1 or TRBD2 (7 bases each). Germline V lookup: CDR1 SGDLS, CDR2 YYNGEE. V was pared by 0 bases and J by 6 bases, with 12 bases between. CDR3 length: 15 residues. The CDR3 region has the DNA TGTGCCAGCAGCGTAGAGGGGAGGGGGCCCGGGGAGCTGTTTTTT. As protein: CASSVEGRGPGELFF.

This clonotype was detected a few times. The chain couples TRBV29-1 to TRBJ2-5; weak D call: TRBD2 (6 bases). The germline V gene has CDR1 SQVTM and CDR2 ANQGSEA. Trimming took off 1 base at V and 7 bases at J, with 13 bases between the two ends. The CDR3 extends over 13 amino acids. The CDR3 DNA reads TGCAGCGTTGAAGTCCGACGGGGAGGGACCCAGTACTTC. It codes for CSVEVRRGGTQYF.

This clonotype was recorded at least ten times. The chain links TRBV27 to TRBJ2-7; 8 nucleotides line up with TRBD2. Trimming cost V 5 bases and J 2 bases; bases outside gene matches: 8. The CDR3 totals 15 residues. Per the germline V gene, CDR1 is MNHEY and CDR2 is SMNVEV (reference sequence). CDR3 residues: CASSATSATPYEQYF. The CDR3 nucleotides read TGTGCCAGCAGTGCGACTAGCGCTACCCCCTACGAGCAGTACTTC.

This rearrangement joins TRBV4-2 to TRBJ1-1; possible D gene TRBD1, 6 bases. V was pared by 3 bases and J by 1 base, with 9 bases between. Per germline, CDR1 LGHNA and CDR2 YNFKEQ. This CDR3 spans 14 amino acids. This CDR3 is CASSQTGRNTEAFF. The CDR3 nucleotides are TGTGCCAGCAGCCAGACAGGTCGGAACACTGAAGCTTTCTTT.

The CDR3 bases are TGTGCCAGCAGCCCTCCGGGACGGAGCTCTGGGGCCAACGTCCTGACTTTC. Its translation is CASSPPGRSSGANVLTF. The V and J genes are TRBV3-1 and TRBJ2-6; TRBD1 or TRBD2 may be the D gene (5 bases each). V was trimmed by 4 bases and J by 0 bases, leaving 13 bases between them. The CDR3 runs 17 residues. CDR1 and CDR2 from the germline V gene are LGHDT and YNNKEL (reference sequence).

This sequence joins TRBV6-2 or TRBV6-3 and TRBJ2-4; 10 bases fit TRBD1. This CDR3 spans 15 amino acids. V lost 5 bases to trimming and J lost 7 bases; unmatched junction nucleotides: 8. Germline V gives CDR1 MNHEY, CDR2 SVGEGT. The CDR3 region is CASSQTGGPGNIQYF. The CDR3 coding sequence is TGTGCCAGCAGTCAGACAGGGGGCCCGGGTAACATTCAGTACTTC.

This clonotype was detected only once. The chain employs TRBV7-9 and TRBJ1-4, with 8 bases lining up with TRBD1. Germline lookup yields CDR1 SEHNR and CDR2 FQNEAQ (reference sequence). With 5 bases clipped from V and 8 bases from J, the junction kept 10 bases outside the gene matches. The CDR3 length is 15 residues. The CDR3 here is CASSKHGQGLEKLFF. The CDR3 coding sequence is TGTGCCAGCAGCAAACATGGACAGGGTTTGGAAAAACTGTTTTTT. The complete variable domain, with remaining parts taken from reference TRBV7-9 and TRBJ1-4, reads DTGVSQNPRHKITKRGQNVTFRCDPISEHNRLYWYRQTLGQGPEFLTYFQNEAQLEKSRLLSDRFSAERPKGSFSTLEIQRTEQGDSAMYLCASSKHGQGLEKLFFGSGTQLSVL.

The chain is built from TRBV28 and TRBJ2-7; D may be TRBD1 or TRBD2 (5 bases each). Per germline, CDR1 MDHEN and CDR2 SYDVKM. V lost 5 bases and J 1 base, leaving 15 bases between the germline ends. The CDR3 covers 15 residues. CDR3 amino acids: CASSPSTGGSYEQYF. As DNA, the CDR3 is TGTGCCAGCAGTCCGAGCACAGGAGGATCCTACGAGCAGTACTTC.

This sequence joins TRBV2 and TRBJ1-1, with 7 nucleotides matching TRBD1. CDR3 size: 15 residues. Unmatched junction bases numbered 10, after V lost 5 bases and J lost 4 bases. The germline CDR1 and CDR2 sequences are SNHLY and FYNNEI. CDR3 DNA: TGTGCCAGCAGTCGGGCGACAGGGTTGAGCACTGAAGCTTTCTTT. Encoded protein: CASSRATGLSTEAFF.

This clonotype was observed many times. V gene TRBV28 combines with J gene TRBJ2-1; D may be TRBD1 or TRBD2 (5 bases each). V lost 2 bases, J lost 8 bases, and 7 bases lay in between. The germline V gene encodes CDR1 MDHEN and CDR2 SYDVKM. This CDR3 has 12 residues. The CDR3 region is CASSLLGDEQFF. DNA for the CDR3: TGTGCCAGCAGTTTACTGGGGGATGAGCAGTTCTTC.

At least ten counts were recorded for this clonotype. The J gene is TRBJ2-7, the V gene TRBV20-1; no clear D gene. Trimming removed 3 bases at V and 4 bases at J, with 7 bases between. This CDR3 spans 11 amino acids. The germline V gene encodes CDR1 DFQATT and CDR2 SNEGSKA (reference sequence). In DNA, the CDR3 is TGCAGTGCTAGCCAGGCTTACGAGCAGTACTTC. Translation gives CSASQAYEQYF.

The chain couples TRBV6-2 or TRBV6-3 to TRBJ2-1, with TRBD1 matching over 8 bases. The CDR3 has 13 residues. Germline assignment: CDR1 MNHEY and CDR2 SVGEGT. Germline trimming cut 8 bases from V and 6 bases from J; bases unmatched to any gene: 6. CDR3 coding DNA: TGTGCCAGCCAGGACAGGGTTCGCAATGAGCAGTTCTTC. It specifies CASQDRVRNEQFF.

The V and J genes are TRBV20-1 and TRBJ1-5, with a weak D call TRBD1 (5 bases). Trimming removed 4 bases from V and 6 bases from J, with 13 bases in between. The CDR3 covers 13 residues. Looked up from germline, CDR1 is DFQATT and CDR2 is SNEGSKA (reference sequence). CDR3 region: CSATRGVSQPQHF. The CDR3 DNA reads as TGCAGTGCTACGAGGGGTGTGAGTCAGCCCCAGCATTTT.

V gene TRBV2 combines with J gene TRBJ2-5; no firm D call. This CDR3 region has 12 residues. Trimming cost V 3 bases and J 7 bases, with 9 bases left between them. The V gene's germline CDR1 is SNHLY and CDR2 FYNNEI. The CDR3 coding sequence is TGTGCCAGCAGTGATTTTGGTGCGACCCAGTACTTC. This translates into CASSDFGATQYF.

The CDR3 coding sequence is TGTGCCAGCAGTTTATCGGCCACTAACTATGGCTACACCTTC. It specifies CASSLSATNYGYTF. V and J are TRBV27 and TRBJ1-2; D not certain. The germline V gene encodes CDR1 MNHEY and CDR2 SMNVEV (reference sequence). The V and J ends lost 0 bases and 0 bases respectively, with 5 bases between them. There are 14 residues in the CDR3.

This chain connects TRBV24-1 to TRBJ1-3; the D is unclear. From germline, CDR1 is KGHDR and CDR2 SFDVKD. CDR3 length: 16 amino acids. V dropped 4 bases and J dropped 0 bases, with 12 bases sitting between them. The CDR3 coding sequence is TGTGCCACCAGTGACCCGGACGGAGTCTCTGGAAACACCATATATTTT. Translated: CATSDPDGVSGNTIYF.